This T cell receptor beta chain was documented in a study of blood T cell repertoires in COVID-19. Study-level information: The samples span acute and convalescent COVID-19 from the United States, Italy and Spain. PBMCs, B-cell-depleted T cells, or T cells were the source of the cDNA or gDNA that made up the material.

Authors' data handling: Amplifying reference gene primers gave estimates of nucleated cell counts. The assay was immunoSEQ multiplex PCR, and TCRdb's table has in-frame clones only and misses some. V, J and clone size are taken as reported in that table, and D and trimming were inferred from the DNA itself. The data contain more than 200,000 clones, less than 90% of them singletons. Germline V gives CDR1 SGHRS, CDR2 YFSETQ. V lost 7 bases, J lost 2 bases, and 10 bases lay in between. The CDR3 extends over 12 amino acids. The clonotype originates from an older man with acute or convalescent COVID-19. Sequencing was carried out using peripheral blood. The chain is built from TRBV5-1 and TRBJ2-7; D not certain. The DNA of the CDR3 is TGCGCCAGCTCGACACCGGCCTACGAGCAGTACTTC. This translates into CASSTPAYEQYF. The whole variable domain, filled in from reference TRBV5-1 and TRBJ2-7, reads KAGVTQTPRYLIKTRGQQVTLSCSPISGHRSVSWYQQTPGQGLQFLFEYFSETQRNKGNFPGRFSGRQFSNSRSEMNVSTLELGDSALYLCASSTPAYEQYFGPGTRLTVT.